The next 15 T cell receptor beta chains were all read from a single sample in a study of OX40 agonist ivuxolimab in advanced cancers. The method behind the library was the immunoSEQ multiplex PCR assay. TCRdb mirrors the immuneACCESS table, restricted to in-frame sequences. Some clones are absent from its copies; in checked studies, under half trace to an unresolved V gene, and the reason for the others is unknown. The sample profile shows 65,000 to 90,000 clones; around 84% of them were found once. In total, the top ten clones hold approximately 2.6% of the sample. The sample here was CD4+ or CD8+ T cells sorted from blood, taken in a trial of the OX40 agonist ivuxolimab. These receptors were collected from an adult with an advanced solid tumor such as melanoma, head and neck, liver or kidney cancer.

This chain joins TRBV27 and TRBJ1-5, with TRBD1 as a possible D gene (5 bases). The germline V gene has CDR1 MNHEY and CDR2 SMNVEV (reference sequence). The CDR3 is made up of 15 amino acids. V was pared by 0 bases and J by 5 bases, with 11 bases between. The CDR3 DNA follows: TGTGCCAGCAGTTTATCATCGGGGGTGGATCAGCCCCAGCATTTT. It yields the protein CASSLSSGVDQPQHF.

The chain recombines TRBV7-2 with TRBJ2-1; TRBD2 might be the D (5 bases). This CDR3 comprises 13 residues. Germline loops: CDR1 SGHTA, CDR2 FQGNSA. V gave up 5 bases and J gave up 7 bases, with 12 bases separating them. The CDR3 DNA reads TGTGCCAGCAGCCGTTTGGGAGTGAATGAGCAGTTCTTC. Translating it yields CASSRLGVNEQFF.

The V call is TRBV20-1, the J call TRBJ2-5; D uncertain. Germline-derived CDR1 and CDR2 are DFQATT and SNEGSKA (reference sequence). Trimming removed 6 bases at V and 2 bases at J, with 4 bases between. The CDR3 has 10 residues. The CDR3 nucleotides are TGCAGTGCAACGCAAGAGACCCAGTACTTC. It specifies CSATQETQYF.

The gene calls are TRBV6-6 and TRBJ1-1; the D is unclear. The germline V and J ends were trimmed by 0 bases and 1 base, with 9 bases remaining between them. Germline V gene sequence: CDR1 MNHNY, CDR2 SVGAGI (reference sequence). The CDR3 has 15 amino acids. In DNA, the CDR3 is TGTGCCAGCAGTTACTCCGGACGAAGGAACACTGAAGCTTTCTTT. Translating gives CASSYSGRRNTEAFF.

This clone has only a few counts. V and J are TRBV30 and TRBJ1-4; maybe TRBD1 (6 bases). The germline gives CDR1 GTSNPN, CDR2 SVGIG (reference sequence). V shed 4 bases and J shed 1 base, with 13 bases lying between them. The CDR3 has 15 amino acids. CDR3 amino acids: CAWNGGRRTNEKLFF. The CDR3 DNA is TGTGCCTGGAACGGGGGCCGGAGAACTAATGAAAAACTGTTTTTT.

The chain links TRBV6-6 to TRBJ2-1; D gene uncertain. This CDR3 is built from 14 residues. Germline-derived CDR1 and CDR2 are MNHNY and SVGAGI (reference sequence). Trimming cost V 4 bases and J 1 base, with 8 bases left between them. The CDR3 DNA is TGTGCCAGCAGTTTGGGCCTGTCCTACAATGAGCAGTTCTTC. The encoded protein is CASSLGLSYNEQFF.

This clone was seen just once. The chain carries TRBV5-1 and TRBJ2-7, with 8 bases matching TRBD2. The CDR3 contains 14 residues. Germline lookup yields CDR1 SGHRS and CDR2 YFSETQ. V trimming: 0 bases; J trimming: 3 bases; junction bases outside the gene matches: 2. The CDR3 DNA reads TGCGCCAGCAGCTTGGCCGGGGGGGACTACGAGCAGTACTTC. Encoded protein: CASSLAGGDYEQYF. The whole variable domain, remainder taken from reference TRBV5-1 and TRBJ2-7, is KAGVTQTPRYLIKTRGQQVTLSCSPISGHRSVSWYQQTPGQGLQFLFEYFSETQRNKGNFPGRFSGRQFSNSRSEMNVSTLELGDSALYLCASSLAGGDYEQYFGPGTRLTVT.

The chain carries TRBV9 and TRBJ1-4; D is possibly TRBD1 (6 bases). This CDR3 contains 15 residues. Between the trimmed V and J ends, which lost 0 bases and 7 bases, there was a span of 13 bases. Germline V CDR1 and CDR2: SGDLS, YYNGEE. The CDR3 sequence: CASSVARGRGEKLFF. As DNA, the CDR3 is TGTGCCAGCAGCGTAGCTCGGGGGCGTGGTGAAAAACTGTTTTTT.

The V and J genes are TRBV7-6 and TRBJ2-2; either TRBD1 or TRBD2 may supply D (5 bases each). The V end lost 3 bases, the J end lost 3 bases, and 17 bases lay between the germline ends. CDR1 is SGHVS, CDR2 FNYEAQ, per germline. CDR3 length: 17 amino acids. Written as DNA, the CDR3 is TGTGCCAGCAGCTTTGTGCAGGCCGGGACCTACACCGGGGAGCTGTTTTTT. As protein: CASSFVQAGTYTGELFF.

The CDR3 DNA sequence: TGTGCCAGCACCGCCTGGGCCCCTGGCAATCAGCCCCAGCATTTT. Its translation is CASTAWAPGNQPQHF. The rearrangement joins TRBV7-8 to TRBJ1-5; no clear D. V was cut by 7 bases and J by 2 bases, with 15 bases left in between. There are 15 residues in the CDR3. From germline, CDR1 is SGHVS and CDR2 FQNEAQ.

This clone turned up a few times. This CDR3 is CASSPPGNYGYTF. The CDR3, as DNA: TGTGCCAGCTCACCACCAGGGAACTATGGCTACACCTTC. The V and J genes are TRBV18 and TRBJ1-2; D call uncertain. Trimming cost V 0 bases and J 2 bases, with 4 bases left between them. CDR1 is KGHSH and CDR2 is LQKENI in the germline V gene. CDR3 length equals 13 residues.

This clone appeared once. The V call is TRBV7-2, the J call TRBJ2-5; D is unclear. Trimming pared 3 bases from V and 1 base from J, leaving 6 bases between. CDR1 and CDR2 from the germline V gene are SGHTA and FQGNSA. The CDR3 sequence is 13 residues long. The DNA of the CDR3 is TGTGCCAGCAGCTTCCCCACCCAAGAGACCCAGTACTTC. Its protein is CASSFPTQETQYF.

The chain has TRBV27 and TRBJ2-1, with 8 bases lining up with TRBD1. Germline V gene data show CDR1 as MNHEY and CDR2 as SMNVEV (reference sequence). J was trimmed by 7 bases and V by 4 bases; bases with no gene match: 12. The CDR3 is made up of 16 amino acids. CDR3 amino acids: CASSSAGTGFGNEQFF. The CDR3 DNA reads TGTGCCAGCAGTTCCGCCGGGACAGGCTTTGGGAATGAGCAGTTCTTC.

This sequence joins TRBV7-9 and TRBJ2-5, with 7 bases fitting TRBD1. J was trimmed by 1 base and V by 0 bases; bases with no gene match: 8. The germline V gene encodes CDR1 SEHNR and CDR2 FQNEAQ (reference sequence). The CDR3 is made up of 17 amino acids. CDR3 sequence: CASSLASTGRIQETQYF. CDR3 DNA: TGTGCCAGCAGCTTAGCCTCGACAGGGAGAATCCAAGAGACCCAGTACTTC.

V gene TRBV30 combines with J gene TRBJ1-1; no definite D call. V was cut by 1 base and J by 7 bases, with 10 bases left in between. The CDR3 runs 12 residues. Germline V gives CDR1 GTSNPN, CDR2 SVGIG (reference sequence). CDR3 protein: CAWSELIGEAFF. CDR3 DNA: TGTGCCTGGAGTGAACTTATTGGTGAAGCTTTCTTT.